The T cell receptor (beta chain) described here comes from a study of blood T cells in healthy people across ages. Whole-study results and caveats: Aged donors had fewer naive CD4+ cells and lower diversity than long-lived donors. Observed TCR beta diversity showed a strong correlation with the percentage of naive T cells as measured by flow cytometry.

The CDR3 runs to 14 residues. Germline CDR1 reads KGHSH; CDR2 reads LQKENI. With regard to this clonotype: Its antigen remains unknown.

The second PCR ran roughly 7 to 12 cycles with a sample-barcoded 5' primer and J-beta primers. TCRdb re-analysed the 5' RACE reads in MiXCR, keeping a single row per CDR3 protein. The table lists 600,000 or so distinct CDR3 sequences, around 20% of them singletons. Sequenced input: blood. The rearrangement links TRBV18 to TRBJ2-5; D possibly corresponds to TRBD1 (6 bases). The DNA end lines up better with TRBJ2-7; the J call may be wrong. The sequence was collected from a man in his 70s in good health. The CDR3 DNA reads TGTGCCAGCTCACTATACAGGGAACCCTACGAGCAGTACTTC. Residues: CASSLYREPYEQYF.